The rows below give T cell receptor beta chains drawn from one sample of a study of cytomegalovirus exposure and HLA in healthy donors. Method: immunoSEQ multiplex PCR; TCRdb's copy keeps in-frame clones and lacks some. The sample consists of 65,000 to 70,000 clones, around 77% of them appearing once. The sequenced sample was PBMCs. The receptors were gathered from a man aged 45-60 years in good health and CMV-seronegative. The CDR3 runs from the conserved cysteine through the conserved F or W. D genes are given only for firm matches. Rows may omit the clone size; those that give it use once, few, many or a size class.

TRBV4-2	few	TRBD2	TRBJ2-1	TGTGCCAGCAGCCAAGAGGCGGGAGCTCCCTACAATGAGCAGTTCTTC	CASSQEAGAPYNEQFF
TRBV5-4	-	-	TRBJ2-7	TGTGCCAGCAGCTTCTCACAGGGAGCACCCTACGAGCAGTACTTC	CASSFSQGAPYEQYF
TRBV14	-	-	TRBJ1-2	TGTGCCAGCAGCCAAGTGGCGGCTTATGGCTACACCTTC	CASSQVAAYGYTF
TRBV11-3	-	-	TRBJ2-7	TGTGCCAGCAGCTTAGGGGAGGCACCATCCTACGAGCAGTACTTC	CASSLGEAPSYEQYF
TRBV10-2	-	-	TRBJ2-3	TGCGCCAGCAGCTTGTTAGCGTACACAGATACGCAGTATTTT	CASSLLAYTDTQYF
TRBV7-9	once	TRBD1	TRBJ2-7	TGTGCCAGCAGCTTAGCTACGGGACAGGGGTGGTACGAGCAGTACTTC	CASSLATGQGWYEQYF
TRBV10-3	-	TRBD2	TRBJ2-7	TGTGCCATCAGTCCGGGACTAGCGGGTGTATACGAGCAGTACTTC	CAISPGLAGVYEQYF
TRBV6-5	-	-	TRBJ1-1	TGTGCCAGCACCTCAGCGGCGGCGAGAACTGAAGCTTTCTTT	CASTSAAARTEAFF
TRBV28	-	TRBD1	TRBJ1-3	TGTGCCAGCAATAACAGGGGGCTGGGAAACACCATATATTTT	CASNNRGLGNTIYF
TRBV6-1	-	-	TRBJ1-1	TGTGCCAGCAGTGAAGCGGTCTCCGTGAGCACTGAAGCTTTCTTT	CASSEAVSVSTEAFF
TRBV9	few	TRBD1	TRBJ1-3	TGTGCCAGCAGCGCAGACCCGACAGGGTCGGCTGGAAACACCATATATTTT	CASSADPTGSAGNTIYF
TRBV28	-	-	TRBJ2-1	TGTGCCAGCAGTGGACCGGGACTTAGGTTCTTC	CASSGPGLRFF
TRBV5-1	-	-	TRBJ2-7	TGCGCCAGCAGTTTTGACAGTAGGATGTCCTACGAGCAGTACTTC	CASSFDSRMSYEQYF
TRBV5-4	-	-	TRBJ1-2	TGTGCCAGCAGCTTGGCGGAGGGCTATGGCTACACCTTC	CASSLAEGYGYTF
TRBV7-9	few	TRBD1	TRBJ2-2	TGTGCCAGCAGGGACAGGCAAAACACCGGGGAGCTGTTTTTT	CASRDRQNTGELFF
TRBV5-4	-	TRBD1	TRBJ1-4	TGTGCCAGCAGCTTTTCCGGGACAGGAGAAAAACTGTTTTTT	CASSFSGTGEKLFF
TRBV27	-	-	TRBJ2-2	TGTGCCAGCAGTTTGGGGGGATATAACACCGGGGAGCTGTTTTTT	CASSLGGYNTGELFF